One sample yielded the 4 T cell receptor beta chains listed below, sequenced in a study of identical twins. MiXCR, run by TCRdb on the 5' RACE reads, gives a single entry per CDR3 protein. The sample lists around 960,000 distinct CDR3 sequences; 9% to 15% were seen once. The same specimen was also included in a second study, on yellow fever vaccine responses in identical twins.

Specimen: PBMCs. The receptors come from a woman under 30 in good health.

The V call is TRBV19, the J call TRBJ2-3; possibly TRBD2 for D (6 bases). The CDR3 is made up of 19 amino acids. V lost 5 bases to trimming and J lost 0 bases, with 24 bases between them. Germline V gene data show CDR1 as LNHDA and CDR2 as SQIVND (reference sequence). CDR3 amino acids: CASSLSYHRELTSTDTQYF. The CDR3 DNA follows: TGTGCCAGTAGTTTATCATACCACCGGGAGCTGACTAGCACAGATACGCAGTATTTT.

This clonotype showed up many times. V usage is TRBV29-1 and J usage is TRBJ2-7; no definite D call. The germline V and J ends were trimmed by 6 bases and 9 bases, with 15 bases remaining between them. The CDR3 spans 11 residues. Germline V gene lookup returns CDR1 SQVTM and CDR2 ANQGSEA. Here the CDR3 DNA reads TGCAGCGTAAAAGAGGCAGATAGGCAGTACTTC. Encoded protein: CSVKEADRQYF.

The chain is built from TRBV20-1 and TRBJ2-7; possibly TRBD1 for D (6 bases). V lost 3 bases to trimming and J lost 3 bases, with 18 bases between them. The CDR3 has 15 residues. Germline V gene sequence: CDR1 DFQATT, CDR2 SNEGSKA (reference sequence). CDR3 DNA: TGCAGTGCTAGCCTCAGGGGCCTCCTGGGCTACGAGCAGTACGTC. Its protein product is CSASLRGLLGYEQYV.

This rearrangement joins TRBV11-2 to TRBJ2-5; 7 bases are shared with TRBD1. Germline lookup yields CDR1 SGHAT and CDR2 FQNNGV. The V gene end was trimmed by 5 bases and the J gene end by 6 bases; junction bases not matched to a gene: 12. The CDR3 contains 15 residues. DNA of the CDR3: TGTGCCAGCAGCCCCCGGGACAGACAGGTTCAGACCCAGTACTTC. Its translation: CASSPRDRQVQTQYF. Using reference TRBV11-2 and TRBJ2-5 for the parts outside the CDR3, the full variable domain is EAGVAQSPRYKIIEKRQSVAFWCNPISGHATLYWYQQILGQGPKLLIQFQNNGVVDDSQLPKDRFSAERLKGVDSTLKIQPAKLEDSAVYLCASSPRDRQVQTQYFGPGTRLLVL.